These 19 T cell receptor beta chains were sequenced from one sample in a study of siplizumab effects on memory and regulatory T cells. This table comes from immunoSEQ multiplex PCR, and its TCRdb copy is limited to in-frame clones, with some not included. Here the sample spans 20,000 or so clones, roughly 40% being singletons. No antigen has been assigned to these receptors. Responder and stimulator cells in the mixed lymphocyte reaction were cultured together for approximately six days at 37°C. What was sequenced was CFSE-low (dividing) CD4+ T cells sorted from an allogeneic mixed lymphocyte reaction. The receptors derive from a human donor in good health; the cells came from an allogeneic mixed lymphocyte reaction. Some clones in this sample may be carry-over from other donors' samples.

The CDR3 bases are TGTGCCAGCAGTTACTCGTCCGTGATCTACGAGCAGTACTTC. Translating gives CASSYSSVIYEQYF. The V call is TRBV6-6, the J call TRBJ2-7; D uncertain. Trimming removed 0 bases at V and 3 bases at J, with 9 bases between. There are 14 residues in the CDR3. The V gene's germline CDR1 is MNHNY and CDR2 SVGAGI (reference sequence).

CDR3 protein: CASSPGGLVQETQYF. CDR3 nucleotides: TGTGCCAGCTCACCAGGGGGCTTAGTACAAGAGACCCAGTACTTC. The chain is built from TRBV18 and TRBJ2-5, with D possibly matching TRBD1 (6 bases). CDR1 is KGHSH, CDR2 LQKENI, per germline. The CDR3 runs 15 residues. V lost 2 bases, J lost 2 bases, and 12 bases lay in between. The full variable domain, in which reference TRBV18 and TRBJ2-5 provide the parts outside the CDR3, is NAGVMQNPRHLVRRRGQEARLRCSPMKGHSHVYWYRQLPEEGLKFMVYLQKENIIDESGMPKERFSAEFPKEGPSILRIQQVVRGDSAAYFCASSPGGLVQETQYFGPGTRLLVL.

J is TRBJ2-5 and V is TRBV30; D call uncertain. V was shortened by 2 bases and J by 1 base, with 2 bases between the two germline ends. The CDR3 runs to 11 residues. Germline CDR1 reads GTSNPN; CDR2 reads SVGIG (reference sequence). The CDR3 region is CAWSSQETQYF. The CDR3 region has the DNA TGTGCCTGGAGTTCCCAAGAGACCCAGTACTTC.

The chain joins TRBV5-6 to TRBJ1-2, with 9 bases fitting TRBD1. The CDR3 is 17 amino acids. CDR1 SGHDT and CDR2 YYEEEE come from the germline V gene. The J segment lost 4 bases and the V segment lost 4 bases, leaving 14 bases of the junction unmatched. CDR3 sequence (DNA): TGTGCCAGCAGCACCCCGGGACAGGGTTATTTTTTCTATGGCTACACCTTC. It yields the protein CASSTPGQGYFFYGYTF.

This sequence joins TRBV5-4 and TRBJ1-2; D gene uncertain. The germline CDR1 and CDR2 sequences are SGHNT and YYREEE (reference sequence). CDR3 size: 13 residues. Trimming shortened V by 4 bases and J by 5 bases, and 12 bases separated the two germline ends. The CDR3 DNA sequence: TGTGCCAGCAGCCGCCCCGGAAGTTATGGCTACACCTTC. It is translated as CASSRPGSYGYTF.

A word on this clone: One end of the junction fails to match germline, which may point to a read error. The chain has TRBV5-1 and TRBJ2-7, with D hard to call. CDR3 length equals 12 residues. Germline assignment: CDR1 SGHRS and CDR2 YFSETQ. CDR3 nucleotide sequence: TGTGCCAGCAGCTTTCAACAGTACGAGCAGTACTTC. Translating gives CASSFQQYEQYF.

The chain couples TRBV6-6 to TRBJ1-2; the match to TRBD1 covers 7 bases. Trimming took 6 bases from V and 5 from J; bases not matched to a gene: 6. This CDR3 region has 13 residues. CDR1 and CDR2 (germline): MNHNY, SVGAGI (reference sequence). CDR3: CASRNRGAYGYTF. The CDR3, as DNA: TGTGCCAGCAGAAACAGGGGTGCTTATGGCTACACCTTC.

In nucleotides, the CDR3 is TGTGCCAGCAGTTACTCTGGGGGGAACACTGAAGCTTTCTTT. Amino acids: CASSYSGGNTEAFF. The V gene is TRBV6-5, the J gene TRBJ1-1; maybe TRBD1 (5 bases). V was trimmed by 0 bases and J by 1 base, leaving 6 bases between them. Germline V gene data show CDR1 as MNHEY and CDR2 as SVGAGI. CDR3 length: 14 residues.

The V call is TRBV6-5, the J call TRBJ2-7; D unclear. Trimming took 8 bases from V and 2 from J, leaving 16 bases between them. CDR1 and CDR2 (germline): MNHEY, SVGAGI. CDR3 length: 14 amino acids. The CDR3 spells CASQSRLPPYEQYF. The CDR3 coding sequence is TGTGCCAGCCAAAGTCGACTCCCACCCTACGAGCAGTACTTC.

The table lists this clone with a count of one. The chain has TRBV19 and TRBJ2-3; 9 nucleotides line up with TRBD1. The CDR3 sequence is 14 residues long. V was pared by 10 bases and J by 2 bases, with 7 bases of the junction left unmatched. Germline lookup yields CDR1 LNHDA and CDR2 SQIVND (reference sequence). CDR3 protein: CATKRQGVTDTQYF. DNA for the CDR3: TGTGCCACCAAAAGACAGGGGGTCACAGATACGCAGTATTTT.

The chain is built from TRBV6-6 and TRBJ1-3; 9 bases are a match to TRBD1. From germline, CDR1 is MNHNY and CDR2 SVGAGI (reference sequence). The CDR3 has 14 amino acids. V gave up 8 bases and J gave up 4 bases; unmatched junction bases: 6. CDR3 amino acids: CASGYRGLGNTIYF. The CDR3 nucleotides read TGTGCCAGCGGATACAGGGGGCTAGGAAACACCATATATTTT.

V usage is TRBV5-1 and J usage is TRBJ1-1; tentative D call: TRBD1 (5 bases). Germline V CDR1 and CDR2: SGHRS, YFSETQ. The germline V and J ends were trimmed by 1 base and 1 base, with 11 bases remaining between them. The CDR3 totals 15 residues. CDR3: CASSLWVGTNTEAFF. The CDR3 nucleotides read TGCGCCAGCAGCTTGTGGGTGGGGACGAACACTGAAGCTTTCTTT.

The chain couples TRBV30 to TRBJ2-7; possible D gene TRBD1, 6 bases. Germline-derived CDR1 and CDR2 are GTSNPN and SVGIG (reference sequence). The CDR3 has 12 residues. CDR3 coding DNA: TGTGGATGGGGTAGGGGGTCCTACGAGCAGTACTTC. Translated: CGWGRGSYEQYF.

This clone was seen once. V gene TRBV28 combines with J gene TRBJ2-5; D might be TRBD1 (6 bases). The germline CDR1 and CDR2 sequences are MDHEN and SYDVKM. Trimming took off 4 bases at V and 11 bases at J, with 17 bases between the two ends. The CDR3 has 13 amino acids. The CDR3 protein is CASSSPDSTAQYF. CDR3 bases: TGTGCCAGCAGTTCCCCGGACAGCACGGCGCAGTACTTC.

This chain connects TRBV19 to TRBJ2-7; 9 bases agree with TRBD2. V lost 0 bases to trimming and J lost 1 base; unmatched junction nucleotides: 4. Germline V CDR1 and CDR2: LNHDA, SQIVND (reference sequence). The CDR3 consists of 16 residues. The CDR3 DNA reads TGTGCCAGTAGTATAGATAGTAGCGGGGGATCCTACGAGCAGTACTTC. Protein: CASSIDSSGGSYEQYF.

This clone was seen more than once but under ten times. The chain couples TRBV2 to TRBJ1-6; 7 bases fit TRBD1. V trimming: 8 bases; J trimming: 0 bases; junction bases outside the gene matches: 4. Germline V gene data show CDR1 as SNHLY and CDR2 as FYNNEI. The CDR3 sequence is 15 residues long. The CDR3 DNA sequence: TGTGCCAGCTTACAGGGGAACTCCTATAATTCACCCCTCCACTTT. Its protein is CASLQGNSYNSPLHF.

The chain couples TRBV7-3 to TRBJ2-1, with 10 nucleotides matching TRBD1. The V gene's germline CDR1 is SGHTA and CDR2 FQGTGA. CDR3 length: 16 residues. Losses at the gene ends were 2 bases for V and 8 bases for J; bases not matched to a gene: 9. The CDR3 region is CASSLWDRGNKDEQFF. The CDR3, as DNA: TGTGCCAGCAGCTTATGGGACAGGGGAAATAAGGATGAGCAGTTCTTC.

CDR3 nucleotides: TGTGCCAGCAGCCAAGATCTAGGCGGTATAGGCACTGAAGCTTTCTTT. Translation: CASSQDLGGIGTEAFF. The rearrangement joins TRBV14 to TRBJ1-1; the D is unclear. From germline, CDR1 is SGHDN and CDR2 FVKESK. Trimming took off 0 bases at V and 4 bases at J, with 15 bases between the two ends. This CDR3 is 16 amino acids long.

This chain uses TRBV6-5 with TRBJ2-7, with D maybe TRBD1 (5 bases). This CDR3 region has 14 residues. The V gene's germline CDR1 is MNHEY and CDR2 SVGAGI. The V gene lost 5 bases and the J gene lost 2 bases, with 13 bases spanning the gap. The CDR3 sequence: CASSAPGIPYEQYF. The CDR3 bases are TGTGCCAGCAGTGCCCCAGGGATACCCTACGAGCAGTACTTC.